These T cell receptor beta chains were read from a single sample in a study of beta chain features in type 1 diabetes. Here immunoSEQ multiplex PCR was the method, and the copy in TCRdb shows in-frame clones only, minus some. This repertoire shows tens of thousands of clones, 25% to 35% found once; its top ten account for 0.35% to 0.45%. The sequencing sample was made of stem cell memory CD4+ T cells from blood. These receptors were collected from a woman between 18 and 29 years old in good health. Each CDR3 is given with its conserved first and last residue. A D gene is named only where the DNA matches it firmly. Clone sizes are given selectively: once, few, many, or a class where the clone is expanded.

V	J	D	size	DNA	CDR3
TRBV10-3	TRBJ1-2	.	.	TGTGCCATCAGTGAACCTCAGGGGTTCGACTATGGCTACACCTTC	CAISEPQGFDYGYTF
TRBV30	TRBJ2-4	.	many	TGTGCCTGGGGGGCATTGGCCAAAAACATTCAGTACTTC	CAWGALAKNIQYF
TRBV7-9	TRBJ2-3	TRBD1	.	TGTGCCAGCAGCTTCAGACAGGGCAGCACAGATACGCAGTATTTT	CASSFRQGSTDTQYF
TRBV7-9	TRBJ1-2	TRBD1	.	TGTGCCAGCAGCTGGGACAGGGATAGCTACACCTTC	CASSWDRDSYTF
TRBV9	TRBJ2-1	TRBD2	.	TGTGCCAGCAGCGTAGGCGGGGGAACCTACAATGAGCAGTTCTTC	CASSVGGGTYNEQFF
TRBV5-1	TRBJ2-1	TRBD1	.	TGCGCCAGCACCCAAACAGGGGGTCCCTACAATGAGCAGTTCTTC	CASTQTGGPYNEQFF
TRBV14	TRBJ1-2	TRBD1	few	TGTGCCAGCAGCCCCCGGACAGGGGATGGCTACACCTTC	CASSPRTGDGYTF
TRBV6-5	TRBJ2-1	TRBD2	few	TGTGCCAGCAGTTACTCGACCGGGAGGCGATATTCTGAGCAGTTCTTC	CASSYSTGRRYSEQFF
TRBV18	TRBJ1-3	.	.	TGTGCCAGCTCAAGGGACACCCTCTCTGGAAACACCATATATTTT	CASSRDTLSGNTIYF
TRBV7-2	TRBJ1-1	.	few	TGTGCCAGCAGCACAGAAGGGGTCGGGTTTGCGAACACTGAAGCTTTCTTT	CASSTEGVGFANTEAFF
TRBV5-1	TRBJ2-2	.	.	TGCGCCAGCAGCTTGGGGCCCATCAACACCGGGGAGCTGTTTTTT	CASSLGPINTGELFF
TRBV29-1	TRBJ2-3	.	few	TGCAGCGTTGACGAGACTATCCGTACAAAAGATACGCAGTATTTT	CSVDETIRTKDTQYF
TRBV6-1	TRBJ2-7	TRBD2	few	TGTGCCAGCAGCCCATTCGGGGGGAACGAGCAGTACTTC	CASSPFGGNEQYF
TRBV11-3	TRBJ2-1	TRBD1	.	TGTGCCAGCAGCTTCATACAGGGGAATGAGCAGTTCTTC	CASSFIQGNEQFF
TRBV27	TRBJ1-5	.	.	TGTGCCAGCAGGAAGGGACACACTGCCAACCAGCCCCAGCATTTT	CASRKGHTANQPQHF
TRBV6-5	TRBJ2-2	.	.	TGTGCCAGCAGAATGACAGATTCCACCGGGGAGCTGTTTTTT	CASRMTDSTGELFF
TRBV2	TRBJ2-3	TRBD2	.	TGTGCCAGCAGTTTCCCGCGACTAGCGGGAGGCCCTATTAGCACAGATACGCAGTATTTT	CASSFPRLAGGPISTDTQYF
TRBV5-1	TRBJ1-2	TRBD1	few	TGCGCCAGCAGCTCCGGACAGGGTTATGGCTACACCTTC	CASSSGQGYGYTF
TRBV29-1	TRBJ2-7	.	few	TGCAGCGTTGAAGAAAAGGGGCCAATCGACGAGCAGTACTTC	CSVEEKGPIDEQYF
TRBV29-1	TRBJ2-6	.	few	TGCAGCGTGGCCCCGGGATATAGCAGCTCTGGGGCCAACGTCCTGACTTTC	CSVAPGYSSSGANVLTF
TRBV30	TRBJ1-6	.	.	TGTGCCTGGAGTGTCGGGTCACCCCTCCACTTT	CAWSVGSPLHF
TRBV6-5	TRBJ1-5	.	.	TGTGCCAGCAGTTACGAGGTTCGCAATCAGCCCCAGCATTTT	CASSYEVRNQPQHF
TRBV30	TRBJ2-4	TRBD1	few	TGTGCCTGGACCGGACAGGGGGCCCACAAAAACATTCAGTACTTC	CAWTGQGAHKNIQYF
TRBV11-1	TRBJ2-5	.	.	TGTGCCAGCAGCTTACAGCTGGGGGCGGGTATGAAGACCCAGTACTTC	CASSLQLGAGMKTQYF
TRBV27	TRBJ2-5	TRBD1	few	TGTGCCAGCAGTTCCTGGGACAGGGGTGGGGAGACCCAGTACTTC	CASSSWDRGGETQYF
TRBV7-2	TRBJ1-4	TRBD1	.	TGTGCCAGCAGCCCGGACAGGTGGACCCGTGAAAAACTGTTTTTT	CASSPDRWTREKLFF
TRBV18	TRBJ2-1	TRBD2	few	TGTGCCAGCTCACCTTTCGGGAGGAACTACAATGAGCAGTTCTTC	CASSPFGRNYNEQFF
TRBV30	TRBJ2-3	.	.	TGTGCCTGGAGTGGAACAGGATATACGCAGTATTTT	CAWSGTGYTQYF
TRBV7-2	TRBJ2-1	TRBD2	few	TGTGCCAGCAGCCCTAAGACTAGCGGGGGAAATGAGCAGTTCTTC	CASSPKTSGGNEQFF
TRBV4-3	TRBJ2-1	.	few	TGCGCCAGCAGCCAAGATACGGGCTCCTACAATGAGCAGTTCTTC	CASSQDTGSYNEQFF
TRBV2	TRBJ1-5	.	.	TGTGCCAGCAGTGGGACAGTGAATAGCAATCAGCCCCAGCATTTT	CASSGTVNSNQPQHF
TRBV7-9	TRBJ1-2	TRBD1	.	TGTGCCAGCAGCTTTGGGACAGACTATGGCTACACCTTC	CASSFGTDYGYTF